These 5 T cell receptor beta chains originate from one sample sequenced in a study of T cell responses to AZD1222 COVID-19 vaccine. Assay: immunoSEQ multiplex PCR; the TCRdb copy retains only in-frame clones and omits some. This table has about 150,000 clones, about 95% appearing once. Material: peripheral blood, obtained on day 0 of AZD1222 vaccination. All receptors come from an adult in good health.

The V gene is TRBV5-5, the J gene TRBJ2-3; 9 positions match TRBD1. Germline trimming cut 3 bases from V and 3 bases from J; bases unmatched to any gene: 5. The CDR3 extends over 15 amino acids. Germline values: CDR1 SGHKS, CDR2 YYEKEE (reference sequence). The CDR3 nucleotides read TGTGCCAGCAGCTCAACAGGGGGCAGGACAGATACGCAGTATTTT. As protein: CASSSTGGRTDTQYF.

V and J are TRBV6-5 and TRBJ1-2; D not resolved. Trimming left V 4 bases short and J 7 bases short, with 16 bases between. The CDR3 sequence is 14 residues long. Germline values: CDR1 MNHEY, CDR2 SVGAGI. In DNA, the CDR3 is TGTGCCAGCAGTTCCCAACCTATCATCTCTGGCTACACCTTC. It translates to CASSSQPIISGYTF.

This chain connects TRBV6-5 to TRBJ1-6; TRBD1 matches at 8 bases. This CDR3 is built from 15 residues. CDR1 and CDR2 from the germline V gene are MNHEY and SVGAGI. V gave up 0 bases and J gave up 10 bases; unmatched junction bases: 5. CDR3 amino acids: CASSYSVQGDSPLHF. The CDR3 region has the DNA TGTGCCAGCAGTTACTCGGTACAGGGGGACTCACCCCTCCACTTT.

V is TRBV2 and J is TRBJ2-3; D gene unclear. Between the trimmed V and J ends, which lost 6 bases and 1 base, there was a span of 5 bases. The CDR3 contains 12 residues. Germline lookup yields CDR1 SNHLY and CDR2 FYNNEI. The DNA for the CDR3 is TGTGCCAGCAGCCGGGGCACAGATACGCAGTATTTT. Translating gives CASSRGTDTQYF. The full variable domain, rest sourced from reference TRBV2 and TRBJ2-3, is EPEVTQTPSHQVTQMGQEVILRCVPISNHLYFYWYRQILGQKVEFLVSFYNNEISEKSEIFDDQFSVERPDGSNFTLKIRSTKLEDSAMYFCASSRGTDTQYFGPGTRLTVL.

The V and J genes are TRBV5-1 and TRBJ1-1; possible D gene TRBD1, 5 bases. This CDR3 region has 14 residues. V dropped 2 bases and J dropped 2 bases, with 10 bases sitting between them. Germline lookup yields CDR1 SGHRS and CDR2 YFSETQ. This CDR3 is CASSLGHPNTEAFF. The CDR3 bases are TGCGCCAGCAGCTTAGGACACCCCAACACTGAAGCTTTCTTT.